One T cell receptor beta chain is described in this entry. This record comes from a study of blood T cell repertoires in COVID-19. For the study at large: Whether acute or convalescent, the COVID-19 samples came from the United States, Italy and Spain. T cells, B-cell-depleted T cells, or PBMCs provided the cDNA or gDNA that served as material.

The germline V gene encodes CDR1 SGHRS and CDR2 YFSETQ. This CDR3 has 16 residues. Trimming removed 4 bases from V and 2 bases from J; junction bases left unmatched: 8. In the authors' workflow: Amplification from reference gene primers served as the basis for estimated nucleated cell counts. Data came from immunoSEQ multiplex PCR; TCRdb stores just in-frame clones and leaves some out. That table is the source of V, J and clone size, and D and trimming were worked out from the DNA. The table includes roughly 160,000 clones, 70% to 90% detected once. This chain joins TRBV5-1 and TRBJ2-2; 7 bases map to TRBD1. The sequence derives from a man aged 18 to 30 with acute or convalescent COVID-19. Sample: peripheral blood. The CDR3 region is CASSPETGRNTGELFF. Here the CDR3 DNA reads TGCGCCAGCAGCCCCGAGACAGGGCGAAACACCGGGGAGCTGTTTTTT.